Given below is one T cell receptor beta chain in context. Antigen specificity is unknown. The junction departs from germline at one end; a sequencing error may be responsible. The data were obtained in a study of T cell repertoires in cytomegalovirus infection. About the research overall: Evidence of both CMV infection and a matching HLA type came from public TCR beta signatures. Study outcomes and limitations: The study found HLA-C-restricted CMV-specific TCR beta clonotypes dominating the ex vivo response. Summed frequency of public TCR beta families distinguished CMV carriers with the relevant HLA.

This CDR3 contains 11 residues. Per the germline V gene, CDR1 is MNHEY and CDR2 is SVGEGT. MiXCR, run by TCRdb on the reads, gives a single entry per CDR3 protein. Seen here are about 190,000 distinct CDR3 sequences, under 30% observed once, and the top ten hold roughly 31%. This TCR derives from a human donor in good health (CMV status not recorded). Some clones in this sample may be carry-over from other donors' samples. Sequencing was performed on PBMCs. The chain employs TRBV6-2 or TRBV6-3 and TRBJ2-1; D may correspond to TRBD1 or TRBD2 (5 bases each). The CDR3 nucleotides read TGTGCCAGCAGCCAAGGGGACGGTGAGGTCTTC. Encoded protein: CASSQGDGEVF.